The 24 T cell receptor beta chains below all came from one sample that was sequenced in a study of shared clonotypes between healthy human individuals. Repertoires were generated with immunoSEQ multiplex PCR, while TCRdb's copy carries only in-frame clones and drops some. Here the sample spans about 2 million clones, over 85% being singletons. The sample was naive CD4+ T cells sorted from blood. Subset of the sample: CD45RA+ positively selected. All receptors derive from a man aged 18 to 35 in good health.

The rearrangement uses TRBV27 and TRBJ1-3; D is ambiguous. This CDR3 is 16 amino acids long. The V end lost 4 bases, the J end lost 0 bases, and 13 bases lay between the germline ends. The germline gives CDR1 MNHEY, CDR2 SMNVEV (reference sequence). CDR3 amino acids: CASSYYGHPSGNTIYF. CDR3 in DNA: TGTGCCAGCAGTTACTACGGCCACCCCTCTGGAAACACCATATATTTT.

The chain uses TRBV6-6 and TRBJ2-7; D possibly corresponds to TRBD1 (6 bases). With 6 bases removed from V and 1 base from J, the gap between germline ends came to 13 bases. Germline V gene sequence: CDR1 MNHNY, CDR2 SVGAGI (reference sequence). The CDR3 sequence is 14 residues long. The CDR3 reads CASSKPDRSYEQYF. For the CDR3, the DNA is TGTGCCAGCAGCAAACCGGACAGATCCTACGAGCAGTACTTC.

The chain uses TRBV15 and TRBJ2-6; D is unresolved. The ends were cut back, 5 bases at V and 1 base at J, with 12 bases in the middle. In germline, CDR1 is LNHNV, CDR2 YYDKDF (reference sequence). This CDR3 comprises 16 residues. This CDR3 reads CATSLGIVSGANVLTF. The CDR3 DNA reads TGTGCCACCAGCTTGGGGATTGTGTCTGGGGCCAACGTCCTGACTTTC.

As to this clone: This same CDR3 is encoded by further DNA sequences in the sample. This chain joins TRBV5-1 and TRBJ1-4; 8 bases match TRBD1. The CDR3 has 14 residues. CDR1 is SGHRS and CDR2 is YFSETQ in the germline V gene. After removal of 4 bases from V and 8 bases from J, the junction contained 7 bases not matched to a gene. The CDR3 nucleotides read TGCGCCAGCAGCCTCGGACAGGGCGGCGAAAAACTGTTTTTT. Its translation is CASSLGQGGEKLFF.

This clone was observed a handful of times. V gene TRBV11-2 combines with J gene TRBJ2-3, with TRBD1 as a possible D gene (7 bases). This CDR3 contains 15 residues. Trimming took 5 bases from V and 0 from J, leaving 12 bases between them. The germline gives CDR1 SGHAT, CDR2 FQNNGV. The CDR3 sequence: CASSPQGTSTDTQYF. The CDR3 nucleotides read TGTGCCAGCAGCCCACAGGGGACTAGCACAGATACGCAGTATTTT.

The V and J genes are TRBV6-5 and TRBJ2-3, with D maybe TRBD2 (6 bases). The CDR3 has 13 residues. The V end was cut by 6 bases, the J end by 8 bases, with 15 bases between. The germline gives CDR1 MNHEY, CDR2 SVGAGI. CDR3 loop: CASRLGLGGTQYF. DNA for the CDR3: TGTGCCAGCAGGCTTGGGTTGGGGGGTACGCAGTATTTT.

The sample holds one count of this clone. This chain uses TRBV7-3 with TRBJ2-1, with 7 bases identical to TRBD1. V was pared by 5 bases and J by 8 bases, with 3 bases of the junction left unmatched. Germline CDR1 is SGHTA and CDR2 is FQGTGA. The CDR3 sequence is 12 residues long. The CDR3 DNA reads as TGTGCCAGCAGCCAGACAGGGTATGAGCAGTTCTTC. This gives the protein CASSQTGYEQFF.

V gene TRBV6-1 combines with J gene TRBJ1-1, with a tentative D call TRBD1 (5 bases). Germline-derived CDR1 and CDR2 are MNHNS and SASEGT. V was pared by 3 bases and J by 4 bases, with 15 bases between. This CDR3 spans 15 amino acids. The CDR3 nucleotides read TGTGCCAGCAGTGAGATCAACAGGCTAAGCACTGAAGCTTTCTTT. Protein: CASSEINRLSTEAFF.

V usage is TRBV7-9 and J usage is TRBJ2-2; possibly TRBD2 for D (5 bases). Between the trimmed V and J ends, which lost 4 bases and 7 bases, there was a span of 13 bases. Germline V gene lookup returns CDR1 SEHNR and CDR2 FQNEAQ (reference sequence). This CDR3 has 14 amino acids. In DNA, the CDR3 is TGTGCCAGCAGCTCGTTACTAGGGTTCGGGGAGCTGTTTTTT. Residues: CASSSLLGFGELFF.

V and J are TRBV29-1 and TRBJ1-2; the D is unclear. Germline CDR1 SQVTM, CDR2 ANQGSEA. Trimming took off 2 bases at V and 4 bases at J, with 17 bases between the two ends. CDR3 length: 15 residues. The CDR3 DNA sequence: TGCAGCGTTGAAAAGGCTGCAGCCACTCCCTATGGCTACACCTTC. This sequence encodes CSVEKAAATPYGYTF.

The rearrangement uses TRBV2 and TRBJ2-3, with 9 bases aligning to TRBD1. J lost 6 bases, V lost 0 bases, and 10 bases had no gene match. This CDR3 is 17 amino acids long. From germline, CDR1 is SNHLY and CDR2 FYNNEI. The CDR3 DNA reads as TGTGCCAGCAGTGAAGCCCCGACAGGGGGGCGATCTGATACGCAGTATTTT. This gives the protein CASSEAPTGGRSDTQYF.

The genes are TRBV2 and TRBJ2-7; D may be TRBD2 (6 bases). The ends were cut back, 1 base at V and 1 base at J, with 11 bases in the middle. From germline, CDR1 is SNHLY and CDR2 FYNNEI. The CDR3 is 15 residues long. The CDR3: CASSEGGAKSYEQYF. The CDR3 nucleotides read TGTGCCAGCAGTGAAGGCGGGGCCAAGTCCTACGAGCAGTACTTC.

This chain joins TRBV5-1 and TRBJ2-2; 8 nucleotides line up with TRBD1. The CDR3 contains 17 residues. CDR1 is SGHRS, CDR2 YFSETQ, per germline. With 1 base clipped from V and 6 bases from J, the junction kept 11 bases outside the gene matches. The CDR3 spells CASSLSTRGRLSGELFF. DNA for the CDR3: TGCGCCAGCAGCTTGTCAACCAGGGGGCGGCTGTCCGGGGAGCTGTTTTTT.

The J gene is TRBJ2-5, the V gene TRBV9, with 10 bases fitting TRBD2. Germline CDR1 reads SGDLS; CDR2 reads YYNGEE. The CDR3 is 15 amino acids. V shed 3 bases and J 7 bases; nucleotides not matched to a gene: 9. The CDR3 nucleotides are TGTGCCAGCAGCGCCACTAGCGGGGCGTCCCGGACCCAGTACTTC. Protein: CASSATSGASRTQYF. The variable domain in full, with the rest retrieved from reference TRBV9 and TRBJ2-5, is DSGVTQTPKHLITATGQRVTLRCSPRSGDLSVYWYQQSLDQGLQFLIQYYNGEERAKGNILERFSAQQFPDLHSELNLSSLELGDSALYFCASSATSGASRTQYFGPGTRLLVL.

The rearrangement uses TRBV5-1 and TRBJ1-3; D remains ambiguous. Trimming shortened V by 5 bases and J by 2 bases, and 5 bases separated the two germline ends. CDR1 and CDR2 from the germline V gene are SGHRS and YFSETQ. This CDR3 contains 12 residues. CDR3 loop: CASRAPGNTIYF. CDR3 bases: TGCGCCAGCAGGGCCCCTGGAAACACCATATATTTT.

The rearrangement links TRBV5-5 to TRBJ2-3; D unresolved. With 2 bases removed from V and 0 bases from J, the gap between germline ends came to 4 bases. Germline loops: CDR1 SGHKS, CDR2 YYEKEE (reference sequence). CDR3 size: 13 residues. The CDR3 region is CASSFQSTDTQYF. Here the CDR3 DNA reads TGTGCCAGCAGCTTTCAAAGCACAGATACGCAGTATTTT.

J is TRBJ1-6 and V is TRBV2; D not resolved. The CDR3 has 13 residues. CDR1 SNHLY and CDR2 FYNNEI come from the germline V gene. The V end was cut by 2 bases, the J end by 3 bases, with 2 bases between. The CDR3 DNA follows: TGTGCCAGCAGTGAAAACTATAATTCACCCCTCCACTTT. It encodes CASSENYNSPLHF.

The chain employs TRBV9 and TRBJ1-4; D is perhaps TRBD1 (5 bases). Germline CDR1 reads SGDLS; CDR2 reads YYNGEE. V lost 3 bases and J lost 8, with 14 bases in between. CDR3 length: 14 residues. The CDR3 loop reads CASSAGGVVEKLFF. CDR3 DNA sequence: TGTGCCAGCAGCGCGGGAGGGGTGGTGGAAAAACTGTTTTTT.

V usage is TRBV7-2 and J usage is TRBJ2-1, with TRBD2 matching 10 bases. The length of the CDR3 is 17 residues. Germline CDR1 reads SGHTA; CDR2 reads FQGNSA. V shed 5 bases, J shed 6 bases, and the junction held 13 bases outside the gene matches. The CDR3 reads CASSAGVWTSGSNEQFF. For the CDR3, the DNA is TGTGCCAGCAGCGCTGGCGTCTGGACTAGCGGAAGCAATGAGCAGTTCTTC. The full variable domain, its missing parts supplied by reference TRBV7-2 and TRBJ2-1, is GAGVSQSPSNKVTEKGKDVELRCDPISGHTALYWYRQSLGQGLEFLIYFQGNSAPDKSGLPSDRFSAERTGGSVSTLTIQRTQQEDSAVYLCASSAGVWTSGSNEQFFGPGTRLTVL.

This rearrangement joins TRBV14 to TRBJ1-2; a possible D gene is TRBD1 (6 bases). Trimming removed 5 bases at V and 2 bases at J, with 6 bases between. The germline V gene has CDR1 SGHDN and CDR2 FVKESK. This CDR3 has 12 amino acids. CDR3 nucleotides: TGTGCCAGCAGCGGACAGAACTATGGCTACACCTTC. This gives the protein CASSGQNYGYTF. Looking up the rest from reference TRBV14 and TRBJ1-2 gives the full variable domain: EAGVTQFPSHSVIEKGQTVTLRCDPISGHDNLYWYRRVMGKEIKFLLHFVKESKQDESGMPNNRFLAERTGGTYSTLKVQPAELEDSGVYFCASSGQNYGYTFGSGTRLTVV.

A few counts support this clone. The chain employs TRBV2 and TRBJ1-1; the D is unclear. The CDR3 has 10 amino acids. V lost 6 bases and J lost 3, with 2 bases in between. CDR1 is SNHLY and CDR2 is FYNNEI in the germline V gene. CDR3 residues: CASRDTEAFF. The CDR3 DNA reads as TGTGCCAGCAGGGACACTGAAGCTTTCTTT.

On this clone: The identical CDR3 is also encoded by other nucleotide sequences in the sample. CDR3 loop: CASSPRTGQETQYF. The CDR3 nucleotides are TGTGCCAGCAGCCCTAGGACAGGGCAAGAGACCCAGTACTTC. V usage is TRBV5-4 and J usage is TRBJ2-5; 8 bases align to TRBD1. V shed 4 bases and J 2 bases; nucleotides not matched to a gene: 4. Per germline, CDR1 SGHNT and CDR2 YYREEE (reference sequence). The CDR3 extends over 14 amino acids.

This sequence joins TRBV5-1 and TRBJ1-6; D remains ambiguous. The CDR3 contains 15 residues. Germline CDR1 is SGHRS and CDR2 is YFSETQ. The V end was cut by 4 bases, the J end by 6 bases, with 14 bases between. The CDR3 region is CASSRADGVNSPLHF. Here the CDR3 DNA reads TGCGCCAGCAGCCGGGCGGACGGGGTTAATTCACCCCTCCACTTT.

The rearrangement links TRBV7-2 to TRBJ1-1; D is unclear. Germline V CDR1 and CDR2: SGHTA, FQGNSA. The germline V and J ends were trimmed by 6 bases and 3 bases, with 11 bases remaining between them. CDR3 size: 13 residues. The CDR3 protein is CASSFVSHTEAFF. The DNA for the CDR3 is TGTGCCAGCAGTTTCGTCAGCCACACTGAAGCTTTCTTT.